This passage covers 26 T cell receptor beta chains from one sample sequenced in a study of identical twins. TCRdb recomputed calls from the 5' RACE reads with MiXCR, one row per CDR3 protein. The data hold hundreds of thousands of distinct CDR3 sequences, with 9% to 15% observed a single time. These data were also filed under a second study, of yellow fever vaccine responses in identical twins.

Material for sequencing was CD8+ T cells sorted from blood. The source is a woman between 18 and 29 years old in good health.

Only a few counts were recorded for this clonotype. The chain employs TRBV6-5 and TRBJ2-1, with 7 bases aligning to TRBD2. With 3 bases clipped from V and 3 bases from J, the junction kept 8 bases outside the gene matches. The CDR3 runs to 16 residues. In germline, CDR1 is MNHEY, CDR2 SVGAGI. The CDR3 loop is CASSYGAGVSYNEQFF. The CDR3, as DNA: TGTGCCAGCAGTTATGGGGCGGGGGTCAGCTACAATGAGCAGTTCTTC.

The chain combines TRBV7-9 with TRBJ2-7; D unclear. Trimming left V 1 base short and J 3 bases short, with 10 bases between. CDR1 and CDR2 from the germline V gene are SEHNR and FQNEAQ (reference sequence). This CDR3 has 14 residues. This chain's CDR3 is CASSLVGDFYEQYF. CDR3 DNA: TGTGCCAGCAGCTTAGTAGGAGATTTCTACGAGCAGTACTTC.

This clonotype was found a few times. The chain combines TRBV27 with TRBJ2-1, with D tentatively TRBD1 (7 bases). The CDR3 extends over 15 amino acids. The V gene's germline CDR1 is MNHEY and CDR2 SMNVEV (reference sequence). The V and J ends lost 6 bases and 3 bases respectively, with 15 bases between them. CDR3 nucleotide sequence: TGTGCCAGCAGCCGCGGGACAGAGATCTACAATGAGCAGTTCTTC. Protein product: CASSRGTEIYNEQFF.

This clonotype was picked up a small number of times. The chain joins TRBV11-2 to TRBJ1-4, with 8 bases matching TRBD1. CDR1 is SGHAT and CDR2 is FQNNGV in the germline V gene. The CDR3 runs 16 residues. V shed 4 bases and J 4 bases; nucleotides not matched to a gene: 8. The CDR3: CASSSHRGTFNEKLFF. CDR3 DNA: TGTGCCAGCAGCTCGCACAGGGGGACTTTTAATGAAAAACTGTTTTTT.

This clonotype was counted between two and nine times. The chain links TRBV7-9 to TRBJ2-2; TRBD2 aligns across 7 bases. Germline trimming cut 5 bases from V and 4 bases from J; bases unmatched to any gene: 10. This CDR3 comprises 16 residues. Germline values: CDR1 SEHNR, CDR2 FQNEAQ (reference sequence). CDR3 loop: CASSQLGLAVTGELFF. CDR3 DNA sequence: TGTGCCAGCAGCCAACTCGGCCTAGCGGTCACCGGGGAGCTGTTTTTT. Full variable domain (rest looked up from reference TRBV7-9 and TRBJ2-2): DTGVSQNPRHKITKRGQNVTFRCDPISEHNRLYWYRQTLGQGPEFLTYFQNEAQLEKSRLLSDRFSAERPKGSFSTLEIQRTEQGDSAMYLCASSQLGLAVTGELFFGEGSRLTVL.

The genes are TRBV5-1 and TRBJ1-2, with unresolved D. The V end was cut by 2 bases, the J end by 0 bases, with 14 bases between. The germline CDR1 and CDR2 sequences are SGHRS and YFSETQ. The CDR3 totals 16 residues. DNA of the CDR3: TGCGCCAGCAGCTTCGGGCGTAGTGAACCTAACTATGGCTACACCTTC. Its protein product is CASSFGRSEPNYGYTF.

CDR3 residues: CASSLVGANVLTF. The CDR3 region has the DNA TGCGCCAGCAGCTTGGTTGGGGCCAACGTCCTGACTTTC. V gene TRBV5-1 combines with J gene TRBJ2-6; D unclear. Germline loops: CDR1 SGHRS, CDR2 YFSETQ. This CDR3 has 13 residues. The V gene lost 0 bases and the J gene lost 3 bases, with 1 base spanning the gap. Full variable domain (missing parts from reference TRBV5-1 and TRBJ2-6): KAGVTQTPRYLIKTRGQQVTLSCSPISGHRSVSWYQQTPGQGLQFLFEYFSETQRNKGNFPGRFSGRQFSNSRSEMNVSTLELGDSALYLCASSLVGANVLTFGAGSRLTVL.

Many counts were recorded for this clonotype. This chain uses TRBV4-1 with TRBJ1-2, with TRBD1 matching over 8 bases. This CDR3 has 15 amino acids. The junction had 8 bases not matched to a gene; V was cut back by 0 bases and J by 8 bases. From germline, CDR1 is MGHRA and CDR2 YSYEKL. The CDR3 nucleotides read TGCGCCAGCAGCCAAGACTCAGGGGGCGTTTGGGGCTACACCTTC. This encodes CASSQDSGGVWGYTF.

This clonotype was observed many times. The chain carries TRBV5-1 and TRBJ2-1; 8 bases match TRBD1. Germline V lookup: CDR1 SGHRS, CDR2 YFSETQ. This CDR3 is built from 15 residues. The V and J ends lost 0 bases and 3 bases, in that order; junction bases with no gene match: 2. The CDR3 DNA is TGCGCCAGCAGCTTGGGGACAGGGTTCTACAATGAGCAGTTCTTC. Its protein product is CASSLGTGFYNEQFF.

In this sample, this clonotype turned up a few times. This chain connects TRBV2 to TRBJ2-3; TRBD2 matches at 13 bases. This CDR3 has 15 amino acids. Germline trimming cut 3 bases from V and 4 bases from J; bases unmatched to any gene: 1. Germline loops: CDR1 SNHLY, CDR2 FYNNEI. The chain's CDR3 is CASSDTSGRADTQYF. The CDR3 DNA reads TGTGCCAGCAGTGATACTAGCGGGAGGGCAGATACGCAGTATTTT. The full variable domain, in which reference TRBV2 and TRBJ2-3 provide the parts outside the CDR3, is EPEVTQTPSHQVTQMGQEVILRCVPISNHLYFYWYRQILGQKVEFLVSFYNNEISEKSEIFDDQFSVERPDGSNFTLKIRSTKLEDSAMYFCASSDTSGRADTQYFGPGTRLTVL.

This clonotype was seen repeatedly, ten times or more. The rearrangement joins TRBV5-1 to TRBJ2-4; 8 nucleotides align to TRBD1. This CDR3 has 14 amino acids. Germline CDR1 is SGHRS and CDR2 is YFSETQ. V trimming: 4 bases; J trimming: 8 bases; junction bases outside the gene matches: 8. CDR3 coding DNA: TGCGCCAGCAGCCCTGGACAGGGTAGGGACATTCAGTACTTC. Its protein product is CASSPGQGRDIQYF.

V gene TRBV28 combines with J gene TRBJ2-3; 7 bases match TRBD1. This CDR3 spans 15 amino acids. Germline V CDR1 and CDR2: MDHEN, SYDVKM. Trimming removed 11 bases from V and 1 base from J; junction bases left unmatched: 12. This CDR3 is CAVARDREGTDTQYF. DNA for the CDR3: TGTGCCGTAGCACGGGACAGAGAAGGCACAGATACGCAGTATTTT.

In nucleotides, the CDR3 is TGTGCCAGCAGCGAGGGGCAGGGAAACTACGAGCAGTACTTC. Amino acid sequence: CASSEGQGNYEQYF. This chain joins TRBV9 and TRBJ2-7; the D gene is possibly TRBD1 (5 bases). Germline V lookup: CDR1 SGDLS, CDR2 YYNGEE. V lost 3 bases, J lost 3 bases, and 13 bases lay in between. The CDR3 has 14 residues.

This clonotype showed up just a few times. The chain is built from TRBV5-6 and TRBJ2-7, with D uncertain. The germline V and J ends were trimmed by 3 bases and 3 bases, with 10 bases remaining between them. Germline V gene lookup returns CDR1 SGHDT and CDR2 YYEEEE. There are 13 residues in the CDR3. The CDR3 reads CASSSTENYEQYV. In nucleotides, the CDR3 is TGTGCCAGCAGCTCTACAGAAAACTACGAGCAGTACGTC.

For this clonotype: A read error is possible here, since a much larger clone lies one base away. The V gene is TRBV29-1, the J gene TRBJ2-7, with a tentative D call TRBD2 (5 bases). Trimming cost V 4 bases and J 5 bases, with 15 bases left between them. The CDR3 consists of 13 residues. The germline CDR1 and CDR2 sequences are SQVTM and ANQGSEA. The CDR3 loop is CSVAYGWGDEQYF. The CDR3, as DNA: TGCAGCGTTGCATACGGTTGGGGAGACGAGCAGTACTTC.

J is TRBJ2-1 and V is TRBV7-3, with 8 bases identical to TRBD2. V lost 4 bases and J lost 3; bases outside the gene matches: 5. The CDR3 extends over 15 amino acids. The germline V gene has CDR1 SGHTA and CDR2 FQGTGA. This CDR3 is CASSSTGTSYNEQFF. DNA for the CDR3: TGTGCCAGCAGCTCCACCGGGACTAGCTACAATGAGCAGTTCTTC.

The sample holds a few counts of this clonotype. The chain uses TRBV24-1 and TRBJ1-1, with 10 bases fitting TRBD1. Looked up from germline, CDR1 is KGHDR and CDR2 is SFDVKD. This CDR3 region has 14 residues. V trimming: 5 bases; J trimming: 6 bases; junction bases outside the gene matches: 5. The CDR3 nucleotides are TGTGCCACCAGTGGGGACAGGGGAGTTGCTGAAGCTTTCTTT. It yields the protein CATSGDRGVAEAFF.

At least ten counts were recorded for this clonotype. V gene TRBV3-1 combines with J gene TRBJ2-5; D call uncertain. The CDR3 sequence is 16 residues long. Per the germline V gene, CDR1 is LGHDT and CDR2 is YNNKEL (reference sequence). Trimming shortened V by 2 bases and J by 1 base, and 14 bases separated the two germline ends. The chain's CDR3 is CASSQSMKQGQETQYF. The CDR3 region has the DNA TGTGCCAGCAGCCAATCAATGAAGCAAGGCCAAGAGACCCAGTACTTC.

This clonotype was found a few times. In DNA, the CDR3 is TGTGCCAGCAGCGAAGAGAGCGGGGAGCTGTTTTTT. Its translation: CASSEESGELFF. The J gene is TRBJ2-2, the V gene TRBV9; no firm D call. Germline CDR1 is SGDLS and CDR2 is YYNGEE. The V gene lost 3 bases and the J gene lost 7 bases, with 7 bases spanning the gap. The CDR3 has 12 residues.

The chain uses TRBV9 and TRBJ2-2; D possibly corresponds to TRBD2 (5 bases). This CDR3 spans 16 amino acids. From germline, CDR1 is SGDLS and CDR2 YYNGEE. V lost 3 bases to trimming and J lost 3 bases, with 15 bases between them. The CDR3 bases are TGTGCCAGCAGCGCCCTAGGGAGACGGGACACCGGGGAGCTGTTTTTT. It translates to CASSALGRRDTGELFF.

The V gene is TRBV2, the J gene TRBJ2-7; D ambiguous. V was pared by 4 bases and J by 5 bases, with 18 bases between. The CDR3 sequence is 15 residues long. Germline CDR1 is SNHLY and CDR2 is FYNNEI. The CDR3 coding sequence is TGTGCCAGCAGTGTTGACACTCCGAGTTCCCACGAGCAGTACTTC. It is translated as CASSVDTPSSHEQYF.

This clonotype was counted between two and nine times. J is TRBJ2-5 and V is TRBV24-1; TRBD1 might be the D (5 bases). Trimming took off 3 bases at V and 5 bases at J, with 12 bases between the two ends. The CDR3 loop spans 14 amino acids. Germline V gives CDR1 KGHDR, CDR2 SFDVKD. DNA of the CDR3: TGTGCCACCAGTGATGCCTGGGGCATGGAGACCCAGTACTTC. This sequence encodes CATSDAWGMETQYF.

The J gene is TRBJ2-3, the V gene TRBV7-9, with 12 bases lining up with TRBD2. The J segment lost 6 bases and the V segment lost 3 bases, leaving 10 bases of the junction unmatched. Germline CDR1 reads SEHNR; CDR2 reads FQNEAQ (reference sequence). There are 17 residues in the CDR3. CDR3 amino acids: CASSFGLAGGGQDTQYF. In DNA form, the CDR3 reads TGTGCCAGCAGCTTCGGGCTAGCGGGAGGGGGCCAGGATACGCAGTATTTT.

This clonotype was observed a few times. The CDR3 nucleotides read TGTGCCAGCAAGAATAGGGACAGGGTGCAAGAGACCCAGTACTTC. Protein product: CASKNRDRVQETQYF. The J gene is TRBJ2-5, the V gene TRBV27; 9 positions match TRBD1. CDR3 length: 15 residues. J lost 2 bases, V lost 7 bases, and 8 bases had no gene match. Germline V gene sequence: CDR1 MNHEY, CDR2 SMNVEV (reference sequence).

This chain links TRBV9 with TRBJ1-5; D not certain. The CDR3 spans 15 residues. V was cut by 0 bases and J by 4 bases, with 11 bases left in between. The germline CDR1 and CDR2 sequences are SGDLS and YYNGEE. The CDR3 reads CASSVGGGGNQPQHF. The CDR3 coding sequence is TGTGCCAGCAGCGTAGGTGGAGGTGGAAATCAGCCCCAGCATTTT. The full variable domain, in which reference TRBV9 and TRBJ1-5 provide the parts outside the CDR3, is DSGVTQTPKHLITATGQRVTLRCSPRSGDLSVYWYQQSLDQGLQFLIQYYNGEERAKGNILERFSAQQFPDLHSELNLSSLELGDSALYFCASSVGGGGNQPQHFGDGTRLSIL.

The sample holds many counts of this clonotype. The CDR3 loop is CASSNQDRPNGELFF. The CDR3 nucleotides are TGTGCCAGCAGTAACCAGGACAGACCCAACGGGGAGCTGTTTTTT. The J gene is TRBJ2-2, the V gene TRBV12-3 or TRBV12-4, with a possible D match to TRBD1 (6 bases). CDR3 length: 15 residues. The V end lost 5 bases, the J end lost 7 bases, and 17 bases lay between the germline ends.